This T cell receptor beta chain was observed in a study of blood T cell repertoires in COVID-19. Participant-given clinical history determined each cohort assignment. TCRdb's table, derived via immunoSEQ multiplex PCR, lists solely in-frame clones and lacks some. Of roughly 160,000 clones in the sample, around 80% are singletons; the top ten hold 10% to 15%. The specimen sequenced was PBMCs or T cells enriched from blood (not recorded which). This receptor was taken from a woman aged 55 to 70 who had recovered from COVID-19.

CDR3 in DNA: TGTGCCACCAGCAGCCGGGAACTCCTCTTGAACACTGAAGCTTTCTTT. Residues: CATSSRELLLNTEAFF. J is TRBJ1-1 and V is TRBV15; D call uncertain. Germline V gives CDR1 LNHNV, CDR2 YYDKDF (reference sequence). The CDR3 contains 16 residues. V lost 3 bases and J lost 0, with 14 bases in between.